This is a list of T cell receptor beta chains from one sample in a study of cytomegalovirus exposure and HLA in healthy donors. The repertoire was sequenced with immunoSEQ multiplex PCR; TCRdb's copy has only in-frame clones and lacks some. The profile shows 100,000 to 140,000 clones, 82% of them singletons. The sequencing input was PBMCs. These TCRs come from a man aged 30-40 years in good health and CMV-seropositive. The CDR3 runs from the conserved cysteine through the conserved F or W. The order of the fields is CDR3 DNA, CDR3 protein, V gene, J gene, clone size, D gene. D genes are given only for firm matches. Clone size is shown for a subset of rows, as once, few, many or a class of expanded clone.

cdr3_nt: TGTGCCAGAAGCCCTGGAGAGTCTGGCTACACCTTC
cdr3_aa: CARSPGESGYTF
v_call: TRBV5-3
j_call: TRBJ1-2
clone_size: NA
d_call: NA

cdr3_nt: TGTGCCAGCAGTTACGTGACAGGGGACTACGAGCAGTACTTC
cdr3_aa: CASSYVTGDYEQYF
v_call: TRBV6-5
j_call: TRBJ2-7
clone_size: NA
d_call: TRBD1

cdr3_nt: TGTGCCAGCAGTCTTACAGGTACTGGGGCCAACGTCCTGACTTTC
cdr3_aa: CASSLTGTGANVLTF
v_call: TRBV6-1
j_call: TRBJ2-6
clone_size: NA
d_call: NA

cdr3_nt: TGTGCCAGCAGTGATGGCATACCTACCGGGGAGCTGTTTTTT
cdr3_aa: CASSDGIPTGELFF
v_call: TRBV2
j_call: TRBJ2-2
clone_size: NA
d_call: NA

cdr3_nt: TGTGCCAGCAGCCCGGGGTGGAACACTGAAGCTTTCTTT
cdr3_aa: CASSPGWNTEAFF
v_call: TRBV7-7
j_call: TRBJ1-1
clone_size: NA
d_call: NA

cdr3_nt: TGCGCCAGCAGCCAAGACCGACAGGCCTTCACCATATATTTT
cdr3_aa: CASSQDRQAFTIYF
v_call: TRBV4-1
j_call: TRBJ1-3
clone_size: NA
d_call: NA

cdr3_nt: TGTGCCAGCAGCTCATCCGCAGGGGTCCAAGAGACCCAGTACTTC
cdr3_aa: CASSSSAGVQETQYF
v_call: TRBV9
j_call: TRBJ2-5
clone_size: NA
d_call: NA

cdr3_nt: TGTGCCAGCAGCCGACAGGGGGACTCCTACGAGCAGTACTTC
cdr3_aa: CASSRQGDSYEQYF
v_call: TRBV7-9
j_call: TRBJ2-7
clone_size: NA
d_call: TRBD1

cdr3_nt: TGCAGCGTTGGGGGGGGCGAGACCCAGTACTTC
cdr3_aa: CSVGGGETQYF
v_call: TRBV29-1
j_call: TRBJ2-5
clone_size: once
d_call: NA

cdr3_nt: TGTGCCAGCAGTTACTCGGAGGCTAAGCCCCAGCATTTT
cdr3_aa: CASSYSEAKPQHF
v_call: TRBV6-5
j_call: TRBJ1-5
clone_size: NA
d_call: NA

cdr3_nt: TGTGCCAGCAGCCTCCGGGAACTGAACACTGAAGCTTTCTTT
cdr3_aa: CASSLRELNTEAFF
v_call: TRBV9
j_call: TRBJ1-1
clone_size: NA
d_call: NA

cdr3_nt: TGCGCCAGCAGCCCGCGAACAGGGGGCGTGAGGAATGAGCAGTTCTTC
cdr3_aa: CASSPRTGGVRNEQFF
v_call: TRBV5-1
j_call: TRBJ2-1
clone_size: NA
d_call: TRBD1

cdr3_nt: TGCGCCAGCAGCGGGGGGCCAGCGGGGGTCACAGATACGCAGTATTTT
cdr3_aa: CASSGGPAGVTDTQYF
v_call: TRBV5-1
j_call: TRBJ2-3
clone_size: NA
d_call: TRBD2

cdr3_nt: TGTGCCAGGACGGCGGGACGGTTCACCGGGGAGCTGTTTTTT
cdr3_aa: CARTAGRFTGELFF
v_call: TRBV19
j_call: TRBJ2-2
clone_size: NA
d_call: NA

cdr3_nt: TGTGCCAGCAGCATTTTAGGGAGGAGTTACGAGCAGTACTTC
cdr3_aa: CASSILGRSYEQYF
v_call: TRBV11-2
j_call: TRBJ2-7
clone_size: NA
d_call: NA

cdr3_nt: TGTGCCAGCCAGGCTTCGGTGAGCAATCAGCCCCAGCATTTT
cdr3_aa: CASQASVSNQPQHF
v_call: TRBV6-5
j_call: TRBJ1-5
clone_size: NA
d_call: NA

cdr3_nt: TGTGCCAGCAGCGCCTGGACAGGGAGCTCTGGGGCCAACGGCCTGACTTTC
cdr3_aa: CASSAWTGSSGANGLTF
v_call: TRBV9
j_call: TRBJ2-6
clone_size: NA
d_call: TRBD1

cdr3_nt: TGTGCCAGCAGCTTTGCGGGCCCCGCAGTCCCCACTGAAGCTTTCTTT
cdr3_aa: CASSFAGPAVPTEAFF
v_call: TRBV7-8
j_call: TRBJ1-1
clone_size: NA
d_call: NA

cdr3_nt: TGTGCCAGCAGCTTTGCGGGGGTGTCAGATACGCAGTATTTT
cdr3_aa: CASSFAGVSDTQYF
v_call: TRBV5-4
j_call: TRBJ2-3
clone_size: NA
d_call: TRBD2

cdr3_nt: TGCGCCAGCAGCCAAGATATAGACGGGTCCACTGAAGCTTTCTTT
cdr3_aa: CASSQDIDGSTEAFF
v_call: TRBV4-1
j_call: TRBJ1-1
clone_size: NA
d_call: NA

cdr3_nt: TGTGCCAGCAGTGAGCGGGGGTTCCGATCCTACAATGAGCAGTTCTTC
cdr3_aa: CASSERGFRSYNEQFF
v_call: TRBV6-4
j_call: TRBJ2-1
clone_size: NA
d_call: TRBD2

cdr3_nt: TGTGCCAGCAGCGTAGAACCGGGACAGGGCTACAGCGAGCAGTACTTC
cdr3_aa: CASSVEPGQGYSEQYF
v_call: TRBV9
j_call: TRBJ2-7
clone_size: NA
d_call: TRBD1

cdr3_nt: TGTGCCAGCAGCTTGGTTCGGGCAGGGGATTACGAGCAGTACTTC
cdr3_aa: CASSLVRAGDYEQYF
v_call: TRBV5-4
j_call: TRBJ2-7
clone_size: NA
d_call: NA

cdr3_nt: TGTGCCAGCAGTCTTAGCGGGGGGTCCCAAGAGACCCAGTACTTC
cdr3_aa: CASSLSGGSQETQYF
v_call: TRBV2
j_call: TRBJ2-5
clone_size: NA
d_call: TRBD2

cdr3_nt: TGTGCCACCAGCAGAACCCGACAGGGTGGTTCACCCCTCCACTTT
cdr3_aa: CATSRTRQGGSPLHF
v_call: TRBV15
j_call: TRBJ1-6
clone_size: NA
d_call: TRBD1

cdr3_nt: TGTGCCAGCAGTTCTCCCGGGACAGGGAGCACCGGGGAGCTGTTTTTT
cdr3_aa: CASSSPGTGSTGELFF
v_call: TRBV6-5
j_call: TRBJ2-2
clone_size: NA
d_call: TRBD1